The 19 T cell receptor beta chains presented below share a single source sample, sequenced in a study of blood T cell repertoires in COVID-19. The method was immunoSEQ multiplex PCR; TCRdb's version includes in-frame clones alone and lacks a portion of them. This table has 200,000 to 250,000 clones, roughly four fifths appearing once. The sample was PBMCs or T cells enriched from blood (not recorded which). These receptors all come from a middle-aged woman who had been exposed to COVID-19.

V is TRBV5-1 and J is TRBJ2-5; D perhaps matches TRBD1 (5 bases). This CDR3 is built from 14 residues. V lost 0 bases, J lost 2 bases, and 8 bases lay in between. CDR1 is SGHRS, CDR2 YFSETQ, per germline. CDR3 DNA: TGCGCCAGCAGCTTGGGACAGATGCAAGAGACCCAGTACTTC. It codes for CASSLGQMQETQYF.

V and J are TRBV10-3 and TRBJ1-2, with 11 bases aligning to TRBD1. The CDR3 is made up of 14 amino acids. Trimming took 4 bases from V and 4 from J; bases not matched to a gene: 2. Germline loops: CDR1 ENHRY, CDR2 SYGVKD. The CDR3 loop is CAISGGTGGYGYTF. The CDR3 coding sequence is TGTGCCATCAGTGGCGGGACAGGGGGCTATGGCTACACCTTC.

J is TRBJ2-5 and V is TRBV11-3, with TRBD1 as a possible D gene (5 bases). V was clipped by 5 bases and J by 4 bases, with 11 bases between them. CDR1 is SGHNT, CDR2 YENEEA, per germline. The CDR3 has 13 residues. The CDR3: CASSPQGSETQYF. The CDR3 DNA reads as TGTGCCAGCAGCCCGCAGGGATCAGAGACCCAGTACTTC.

The gene calls are TRBV4-3 and TRBJ2-7, with D perhaps TRBD2 (6 bases). This CDR3 has 14 residues. Germline values: CDR1 LGHNA, CDR2 YSLEER. V was cut by 2 bases and J by 2 bases, with 10 bases left in between. The CDR3 region is CASSQTAGTYEQYF. CDR3 DNA: TGCGCCAGCAGCCAAACGGCGGGAACCTACGAGCAGTACTTC.

The chain uses TRBV10-3 and TRBJ2-5; TRBD2 aligns across 8 bases. This CDR3 is built from 16 residues. CDR1 ENHRY and CDR2 SYGVKD come from the germline V gene. Unmatched junction bases numbered 5, after V lost 1 base and J lost 1 base. The CDR3 reads CAISELFGGAQETQYF. CDR3 nucleotides: TGTGCCATCAGTGAGTTATTCGGGGGGGCCCAAGAGACCCAGTACTTC.

The chain employs TRBV9 and TRBJ2-2; 11 nucleotides match TRBD1. After removal of 3 bases from V and 1 base from J, the junction contained 8 bases not matched to a gene. The CDR3 extends over 18 amino acids. Germline CDR1 and CDR2: SGDLS and YYNGEE. The chain's CDR3 is CASSAPGQGEVNTGELFF. CDR3 coding DNA: TGTGCCAGCAGCGCGCCGGGACAGGGGGAGGTGAACACCGGGGAGCTGTTTTTT.

The chain recombines TRBV10-3 with TRBJ2-3; D is ambiguous. This CDR3 is 13 amino acids long. The V gene lost 2 bases and the J gene lost 5 bases, with 8 bases spanning the gap. The germline gives CDR1 ENHRY, CDR2 SYGVKD. The CDR3: CAISEKRGDTQYF. CDR3 in DNA: TGTGCCATCAGTGAGAAGCGAGGAGATACGCAGTATTTT.

This clone was observed a single time. J is TRBJ1-4 and V is TRBV19, with unresolved D. Germline V gene sequence: CDR1 LNHDA, CDR2 SQIVND (reference sequence). CDR3 length: 13 amino acids. V was pared by 7 bases and J by 8 bases, with 14 bases between. CDR3 nucleotide sequence: TGTGCCAGTATGCTCGGGCGAGGGGAAAAACTGTTTTTT. It codes for CASMLGRGEKLFF.

V and J are TRBV19 and TRBJ1-6, with D perhaps TRBD1 (5 bases). The germline gives CDR1 LNHDA, CDR2 SQIVND (reference sequence). This CDR3 spans 15 amino acids. Trimming took 3 bases from V and 8 from J, leaving 14 bases between them. This chain's CDR3 is CASSMGEGFYSPLHF. The DNA of the CDR3 is TGTGCCAGTAGTATGGGGGAGGGGTTCTATTCACCCCTCCACTTT.

This clone was detected once. The chain couples TRBV27 to TRBJ1-5, with 10 bases aligning to TRBD1. CDR3 length: 14 amino acids. After removal of 8 bases from V and 3 bases from J, the junction contained 4 bases not matched to a gene. Germline V gives CDR1 MNHEY, CDR2 SMNVEV (reference sequence). CDR3 protein: CASRTGGTNQPQHF. CDR3 sequence (DNA): TGTGCCAGCCGGACAGGGGGTACCAATCAGCCCCAGCATTTT.

This rearrangement joins TRBV7-9 to TRBJ2-2, with TRBD1 matching 8 bases. The CDR3 has 15 residues. Unmatched junction bases numbered 2, after V lost 4 bases and J lost 1 base. Germline assignment: CDR1 SEHNR and CDR2 FQNEAQ (reference sequence). The CDR3 reads CASSSGTGNTGELFF. In nucleotides, the CDR3 is TGTGCCAGCAGCTCCGGGACAGGGAACACCGGGGAGCTGTTTTTT. The whole variable domain, remainder taken from reference TRBV7-9 and TRBJ2-2, is DTGVSQNPRHKITKRGQNVTFRCDPISEHNRLYWYRQTLGQGPEFLTYFQNEAQLEKSRLLSDRFSAERPKGSFSTLEIQRTEQGDSAMYLCASSSGTGNTGELFFGEGSRLTVL.

The CDR3 loop is CASSPLSGGAVNEQFF. The CDR3 DNA is TGCGCCAGCAGCCCTCTTAGCGGGGGGGCAGTGAATGAGCAGTTCTTC. V usage is TRBV4-1 and J usage is TRBJ2-1; 11 bases are a match to TRBD2. Germline assignment: CDR1 MGHRA and CDR2 YSYEKL. The junction had 9 bases not matched to a gene; V was cut back by 4 bases and J by 7 bases. This CDR3 has 16 amino acids.

The CDR3 sequence: CASSRQGNSYNEQFF. The DNA for the CDR3 is TGTGCCAGCAGCAGACAGGGCAACTCCTACAATGAGCAGTTCTTC. The chain has TRBV6-5 and TRBJ2-1, with TRBD1 matching over 7 bases. Germline V gene sequence: CDR1 MNHEY, CDR2 SVGAGI. V lost 6 bases to trimming and J lost 0 bases; unmatched junction nucleotides: 5. The length of the CDR3 is 15 residues.

The chain combines TRBV12-3 or TRBV12-4 with TRBJ1-2; 7 positions match TRBD1. The CDR3 runs to 10 residues. V lost 7 bases and J lost 7; bases outside the gene matches: 0. The CDR3 loop is CASKGAGYTF. For the CDR3, the DNA is TGTGCCAGCAAGGGGGCTGGCTACACCTTC.

This clone was counted once. This chain uses TRBV28 with TRBJ1-2; D call uncertain. From germline, CDR1 is MDHEN and CDR2 SYDVKM. The V end lost 6 bases, the J end lost 3 bases, and 20 bases lay between the germline ends. The length of the CDR3 is 16 residues. Here the CDR3 DNA reads TGTGCCAGCAGCTCTGGAGACATCCGGAGGGACTATGGCTACACCTTC. Encoded protein: CASSSGDIRRDYGYTF.

The CDR3 loop is CASSRTGNTGELFF. DNA of the CDR3: TGTGCCAGCTCACGGACAGGGAACACCGGGGAGCTGTTTTTT. The gene calls are TRBV18 and TRBJ2-2; 7 bases agree with TRBD1. The germline V gene encodes CDR1 KGHSH and CDR2 LQKENI. This CDR3 contains 14 residues. V was clipped by 4 bases and J by 1 base; unmatched bases: 0.

The V and J genes are TRBV7-2 and TRBJ2-7, with D maybe TRBD1 (6 bases). Germline V lookup: CDR1 SGHTA, CDR2 FQGNSA. CDR3 length: 16 amino acids. V was shortened by 4 bases and J by 4 bases, with 20 bases between the two germline ends. The CDR3 reads CASSSNLRTGHYEQYF. In DNA, the CDR3 is TGTGCCAGCAGCTCTAACCTTAGAACAGGGCATTACGAGCAGTACTTC.

This chain joins TRBV3-1 (or the pseudogene TRBV3-2) and TRBJ1-1, with 8 positions matching TRBD1. Germline CDR1 is LGHDT and CDR2 is YNNKEL (reference sequence). The CDR3 runs to 14 residues. The trim removed 4 bases at V and 0 bases at J, leaving 1 base unmatched. The CDR3 nucleotides are TGTGCCAGCAGCCGGGGACAGGTGAACACTGAAGCTTTCTTT. Encoded protein: CASSRGQVNTEAFF.

This chain joins TRBV16 and TRBJ1-2; 9 nucleotides match TRBD1. The CDR3 covers 15 residues. CDR1 KGHSY and CDR2 FQNENV come from the germline V gene. After removal of 3 bases from V and 8 bases from J, the junction contained 10 bases not matched to a gene. The DNA of the CDR3 is TGTGCCAGCAGCCACTTGGGGACAGGGAGAAACGGCTACACCTTC. This translates into CASSHLGTGRNGYTF.